This record concerns one TCR beta chain sequence. No antigen is known for it. Trimming stripped 2 bases from V and 0 bases from J, with 12 bases between. Germline values: CDR1 LNHNV, CDR2 YYDKDF (reference sequence). The CDR3 extends over 16 amino acids. This entry belongs to a study of cytomegalovirus exposure and HLA in healthy donors. Study context: From HLA-typed donors, an early data release held some 91 million unique TCRs.

It was with 60 Vbeta and 13 Jbeta primers that the PCR ran. Sequenced by immunoSEQ multiplex PCR; TCRdb stores in-frame clones only, minus some. The profile shows fewer than 200,000 clones, approximately 70% of them singletons. Study results and limitations: Later on, a genetic analysis was performed. It linked a missense variant in DCLRE1C with V- and J-gene trimming of TCR beta. A later analysis, which compared TCR beta chains of equal frequency, found the HLA-associated ones more clonally expanded. A list of 150 or so TCR beta chains associated with cytomegalovirus was given.

The sequencing input was PBMCs. The gene calls are TRBV15 and TRBJ2-3; tentative D call: TRBD1 (5 bases). The TCR sequence derives from a man in his forties in good health and CMV-seropositive. DNA of the CDR3: TGTGCCACCAGCAGACCCGACAGTGCTAGCACAGATACGCAGTATTTT. Translating it yields CATSRPDSASTDTQYF.